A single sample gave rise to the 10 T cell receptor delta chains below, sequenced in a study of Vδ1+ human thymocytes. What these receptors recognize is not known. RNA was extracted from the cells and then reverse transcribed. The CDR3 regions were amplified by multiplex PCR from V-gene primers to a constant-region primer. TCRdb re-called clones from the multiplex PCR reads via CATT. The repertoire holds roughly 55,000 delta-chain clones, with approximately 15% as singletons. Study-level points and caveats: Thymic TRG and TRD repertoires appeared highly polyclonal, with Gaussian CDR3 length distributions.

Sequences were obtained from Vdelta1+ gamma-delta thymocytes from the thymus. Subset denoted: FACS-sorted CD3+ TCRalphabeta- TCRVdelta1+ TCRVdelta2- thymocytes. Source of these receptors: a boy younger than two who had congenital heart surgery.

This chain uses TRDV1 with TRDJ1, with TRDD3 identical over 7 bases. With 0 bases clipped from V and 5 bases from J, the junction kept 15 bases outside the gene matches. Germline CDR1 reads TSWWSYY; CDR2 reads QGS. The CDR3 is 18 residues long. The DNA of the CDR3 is TGTGCTCTTGGGGAACTTCCCTACCTGGGGGGGATCCCAGATAAACTCATCTTT. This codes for CALGELPYLGGIPDKLIF.

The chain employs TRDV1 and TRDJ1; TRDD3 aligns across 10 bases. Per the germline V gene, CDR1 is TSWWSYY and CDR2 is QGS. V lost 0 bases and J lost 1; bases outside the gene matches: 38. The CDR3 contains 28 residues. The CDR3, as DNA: TGTGCTCTTGGGGAACTCCCTTTCCACTCCTCGATACTGGGGGATTGCCCCGCCAAACTACCTATCACCGATAAACTCATCTTT. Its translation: CALGELPFHSSILGDCPAKLPITDKLIF.

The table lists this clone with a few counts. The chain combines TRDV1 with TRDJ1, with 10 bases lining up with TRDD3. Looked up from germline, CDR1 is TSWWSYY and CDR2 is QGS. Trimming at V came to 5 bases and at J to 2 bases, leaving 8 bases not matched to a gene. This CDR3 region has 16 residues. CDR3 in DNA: TGTGCTCTTGGGAAATCCCCACTGGGGGATACCGATAAACTCATCTTT. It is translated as CALGKSPLGDTDKLIF.

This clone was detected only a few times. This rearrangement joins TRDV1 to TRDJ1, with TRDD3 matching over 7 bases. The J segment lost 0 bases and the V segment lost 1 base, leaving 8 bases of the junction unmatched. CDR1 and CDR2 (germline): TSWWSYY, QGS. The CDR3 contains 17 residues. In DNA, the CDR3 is TGTGCTCTTGGGGAACGGAGGGGGGGATCGCACACCGATAAACTCATCTTT. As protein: CALGERRGGSHTDKLIF.

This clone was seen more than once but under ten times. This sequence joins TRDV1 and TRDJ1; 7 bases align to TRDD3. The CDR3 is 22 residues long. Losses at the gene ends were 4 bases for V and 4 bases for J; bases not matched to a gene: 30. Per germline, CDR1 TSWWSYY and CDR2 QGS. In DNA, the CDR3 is TGTGCTCTTGGGGGAATTAACGGTCTCCTCGGCATGGGATACCGCGCGGGCGATAAACTCATCTTT. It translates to CALGGINGLLGMGYRAGDKLIF.

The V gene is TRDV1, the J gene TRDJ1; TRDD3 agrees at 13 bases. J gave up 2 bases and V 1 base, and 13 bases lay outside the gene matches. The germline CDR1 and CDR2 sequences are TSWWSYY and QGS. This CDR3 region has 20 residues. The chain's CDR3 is CALGEPELPTGGYATDKLIF. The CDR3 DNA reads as TGTGCTCTTGGGGAACCAGAGCTTCCCACTGGGGGATACGCTACCGATAAACTCATCTTT.

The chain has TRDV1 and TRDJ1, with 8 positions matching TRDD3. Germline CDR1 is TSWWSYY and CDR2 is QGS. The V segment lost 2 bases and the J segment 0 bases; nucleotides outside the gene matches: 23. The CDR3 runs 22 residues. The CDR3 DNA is TGTGCTCTTGGGGAAAGGCCAGTCCCCCGCCGTACTGGGGGCCAGTACACCGATAAACTCATCTTT. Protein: CALGERPVPRRTGGQYTDKLIF.

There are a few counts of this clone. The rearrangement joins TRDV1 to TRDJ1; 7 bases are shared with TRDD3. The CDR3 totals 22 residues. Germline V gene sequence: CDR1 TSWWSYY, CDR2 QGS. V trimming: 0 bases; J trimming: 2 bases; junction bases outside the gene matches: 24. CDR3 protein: CALGELLGPTLGDQPSTDKLIF. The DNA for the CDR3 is TGTGCTCTTGGGGAACTTCTAGGCCCAACCTTGGGGGACCAACCGTCTACCGATAAACTCATCTTT.

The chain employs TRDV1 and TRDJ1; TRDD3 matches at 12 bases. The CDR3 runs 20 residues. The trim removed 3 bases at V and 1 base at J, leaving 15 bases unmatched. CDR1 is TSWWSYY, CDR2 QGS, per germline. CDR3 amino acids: CALGDPLYPTGGYFTDKLIF. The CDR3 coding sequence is TGTGCTCTTGGGGACCCCCTCTACCCGACTGGGGGATACTTCACCGATAAACTCATCTTT.

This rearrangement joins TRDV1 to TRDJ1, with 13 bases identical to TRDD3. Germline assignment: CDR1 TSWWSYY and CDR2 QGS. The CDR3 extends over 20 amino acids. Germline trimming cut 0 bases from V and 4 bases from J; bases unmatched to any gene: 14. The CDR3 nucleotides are TGTGCTCTTGGGGAACTTCCCGATTCTACTGGGGGATACGGTGGCGATAAACTCATCTTT. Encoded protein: CALGELPDSTGGYGGDKLIF.